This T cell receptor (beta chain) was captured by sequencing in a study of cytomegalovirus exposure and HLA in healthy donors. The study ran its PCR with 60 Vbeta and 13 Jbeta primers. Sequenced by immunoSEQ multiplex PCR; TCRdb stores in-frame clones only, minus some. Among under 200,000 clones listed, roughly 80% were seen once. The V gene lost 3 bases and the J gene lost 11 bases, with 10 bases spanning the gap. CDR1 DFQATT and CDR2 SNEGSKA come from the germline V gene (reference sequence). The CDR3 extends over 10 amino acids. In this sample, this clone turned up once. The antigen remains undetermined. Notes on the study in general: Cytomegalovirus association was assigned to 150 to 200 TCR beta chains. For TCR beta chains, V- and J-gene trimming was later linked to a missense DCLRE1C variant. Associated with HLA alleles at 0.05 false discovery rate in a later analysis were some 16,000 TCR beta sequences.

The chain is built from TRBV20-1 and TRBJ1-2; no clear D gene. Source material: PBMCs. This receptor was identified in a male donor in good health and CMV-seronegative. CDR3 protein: CSARVTEYTF. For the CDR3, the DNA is TGCAGTGCTAGGGTAACAGAGTACACCTTC.